This T cell receptor beta chain was found in a study of T cell clonality in common variable immunodeficiency. In this sample, this clone turned up many times. Its antigen is undetermined. The CDR3 end lies 3 residues beyond the end of the read and is filled in from the germline J gene. Sequenced by immunoSEQ multiplex PCR; TCRdb stores in-frame clones only, minus some. Found here are approximately 58,000 clones, no singletons; the ten largest cover about 5.7%. Per the germline V gene, CDR1 is MGHRA and CDR2 is YSYEKL. The CDR3 has 18 amino acids. V trimming: 1 base; J trimming: 3 bases; junction bases outside the gene matches: 8. Study results and limitations: Authors noted CVID clonality's cause needs subpopulation repertoire sequencing. Reportedly, TCR beta sequences from common variable immunodeficiency showed fewer deletions and N-nucleotide insertions.

This chain uses TRBV4-1 with TRBJ2-1; 11 nucleotides agree with TRBD2. The receptor was isolated from a person aged 18-70 years in good health. The sequencing input was peripheral blood mononuclear cells. The CDR3 bases that were read are TGCGCCAGCAGCCAAGGGACCCCCACTAGCGGGAGCTACAATGAG. Translating gives CASSQGTPTSGSYNE. In full, the CDR3 reads CASSQGTPTSGSYNEQFF.